This section outlines one T cell receptor (beta chain) sequence together with its context. Its antigen is not yet known. Per-base quality was not reported, and no clone a single base away is much larger than it. This sample was taken from a study of CD8 T cells in ankylosing spondylitis (dated by TCRdb to the late 2010s). Turning to the overall study: The study set out to find disease-linked TCR variants by profiling T cell receptor beta repertoires in ankylosing spondylitis patients and healthy donors. In total, the full study cohort was made up of approximately 99 healthy donors and 25 to 30 ankylosing spondylitis patients. Samples of peripheral blood were taken, and for ankylosing spondylitis patients, synovial fluid was collected as well.

The sample was run on an Illumina HiSeq 2500. Quantitative 5'-RACE with molecular barcodes was used to prepare TCR beta libraries. Regarding the original processing steps: A new computational method based on a probabilistic model of VDJ rearrangement was used to identify disease-linked TCR variants. TCRdb ran its own pipeline on the public reads, namely fastp trimming at Q25 and MiXCR clone calling, and kept in-frame beta chains. Rows merge per CDR3 protein into single entries with the most common DNA and genes. It is TCRdb's table, rather than the study itself, that gives the V and J calls and clone size. For this sample the table gives roughly 470,000 distinct CDR3 sequences, of which 26% were detected only once. Roughly 0.8% of the sample is in the top ten clones. Study-level results and caveats: The disease-linked clones showed a CD8+ phenotype and occurred at relatively low frequencies in peripheral blood. The disease-linked clones were reported to be significantly enriched in matched synovial fluid samples from ankylosing spondylitis patients. Some motif variants had previously been reported in the synovial fluid and blood of reactive arthritis patients, which suggests shared mechanisms of disease initiation. A TCR beta motif of fewer than 10 highly homologous amino acid variants appeared characteristic of blood from ankylosing spondylitis patients.

From the cysteine through the phenylalanine, the CDR3 covers 16 amino acids. Only the CDR3 part of the read is kept: 48 bases, read in frame from the first base. The germline V gene (reference sequence) provides CDR1 DFQATT and CDR2 SNEGSKA. V and J are trimmed by 6 bases and 0 bases, and the gene matches miss 9 bases of the junction. Sequenced material: blood, either unsorted or a sorted T cell fraction (not recorded which). This chain joins TRBV20-1 to TRBJ2-1; TRBD2 agrees with 9 junctional bases. This receptor was taken from a male donor with ankylosing spondylitis. The CDR3 in this case is CSASVAGGSSYNEQFF. The nucleotides read TGCAGTGCGAGTGTGGCGGGAGGGAGCTCCTACAATGAGCAGTTCTTC.